A single sample is the source of the 20 T cell receptor beta chains below, sequenced in a study of OX40 agonist ivuxolimab in advanced cancers. Data came from immunoSEQ multiplex PCR; TCRdb stores just in-frame clones and leaves some out. The table includes 85,000 to 100,000 clones, about 92% detected once. Source: CD4+ or CD8+ T cells sorted from blood, taken in a trial of the OX40 agonist ivuxolimab. Receptor source: an adult with an advanced solid tumor such as melanoma, head and neck, liver or kidney cancer.

J is TRBJ2-7 and V is TRBV7-6, with 7 bases aligning to TRBD1. V trimming: 2 bases; J trimming: 3 bases; junction bases outside the gene matches: 7. Germline lookup yields CDR1 SGHVS and CDR2 FNYEAQ. The CDR3 extends over 15 amino acids. In nucleotides, the CDR3 is TGTGCCAGCAGCTTAATAGGGGGCGGTTTCTACGAGCAGTACTTC. Encoded protein: CASSLIGGGFYEQYF. The whole variable domain, filled in from reference TRBV7-6 and TRBJ2-7, reads GAGVSQSPRYKVTKRGQDVALRCDPISGHVSLYWYRQALGQGPEFLTYFNYEAQQDKSGLPNDRFSAERPEGSISTLTIQRTEQRDSAMYRCASSLIGGGFYEQYFGPGTRLTVT.

The CDR3 reads CASSAYRESTYGYTF. The CDR3 coding sequence is TGTGCCAGTAGTGCTTACAGGGAATCGACGTATGGCTACACCTTC. V gene TRBV19 combines with J gene TRBJ1-2; D may be TRBD1 (6 bases). There are 15 residues in the CDR3. Trimming left V 5 bases short and J 5 bases short, with 18 bases between. In germline, CDR1 is LNHDA, CDR2 SQIVND (reference sequence).

The V and J genes are TRBV27 and TRBJ1-6; D remains ambiguous. The germline V gene has CDR1 MNHEY and CDR2 SMNVEV (reference sequence). The CDR3 runs 12 residues. V shed 6 bases and J shed 8 bases, with 8 bases lying between them. CDR3 bases: TGTGCCAGCAGACGCGAGGATTCACCCCTCCACTTT. Translating gives CASRREDSPLHF.

The chain has TRBV27 and TRBJ2-7, with 10 bases aligning to TRBD1. Germline V gives CDR1 MNHEY, CDR2 SMNVEV (reference sequence). V lost 10 bases to trimming and J lost 2 bases; unmatched junction nucleotides: 8. The CDR3 runs 14 residues. CDR3 in amino acids: CATTRTGGTYEQYF. The CDR3 nucleotides are TGTGCCACCACACGGACAGGGGGGACCTACGAGCAGTACTTC.

This rearrangement joins TRBV28 to TRBJ2-1; D could derive from TRBD1 or TRBD2 (5 bases each). CDR1 is MDHEN, CDR2 SYDVKM, per germline. V shed 6 bases and J shed 4 bases, with 13 bases lying between them. The CDR3 spans 14 residues. CDR3 sequence (DNA): TGTGCCAGCAGACTAGGGGCCCTATACAATGAGCAGTTCTTC. Its translation: CASRLGALYNEQFF.

CDR3 residues: CASSWTRNTEAFF. CDR3 DNA: TGTGCCAGCAGCTGGACGAGGAACACTGAAGCTTTCTTT. The V gene is TRBV11-3, the J gene TRBJ1-1; D is unresolved. The germline gives CDR1 SGHNT, CDR2 YENEEA. The CDR3 is 13 residues long. Between the trimmed V and J ends, which lost 4 bases and 1 base, there was a span of 7 bases.

The genes are TRBV11-1 and TRBJ2-3; 9 nucleotides align to TRBD2. The germline gives CDR1 SGHAT, CDR2 FQDESV (reference sequence). This CDR3 has 16 amino acids. The J segment lost 5 bases and the V segment lost 5 bases, leaving 11 bases of the junction unmatched. CDR3 sequence (DNA): TGTGCCAGCAGCCCACATAGCGGGGGTGTGGGAGATACGCAGTATTTT. It specifies CASSPHSGGVGDTQYF.

The chain has TRBV4-1 and TRBJ1-5; tentative D call: TRBD1 (5 bases). V dropped 2 bases and J dropped 3 bases, with 11 bases sitting between them. The CDR3 totals 15 residues. The germline V gene has CDR1 MGHRA and CDR2 YSYEKL. CDR3 bases: TGCGCCAGCAGCCAAATCACAGGTAACAATCAGCCCCAGCATTTT. It translates to CASSQITGNNQPQHF.

V is TRBV19 and J is TRBJ2-1; 10 nucleotides align to TRBD2. The CDR3 contains 16 residues. From germline, CDR1 is LNHDA and CDR2 SQIVND (reference sequence). V lost 3 bases, J lost 1 base, and 3 bases stayed unmatched. CDR3 sequence reads: CASSMLAGASYNEQFF. CDR3 DNA: TGTGCCAGTAGTATGCTAGCGGGGGCATCCTACAATGAGCAGTTCTTC.

The genes are TRBV19 and TRBJ2-1; unclear D gene. Trimming stripped 0 bases from V and 10 bases from J, with 13 bases between. CDR3 length: 14 amino acids. The V gene's germline CDR1 is LNHDA and CDR2 SQIVND (reference sequence). In DNA, the CDR3 is TGTGCCAGTAGTATAGACCCTATACTGCGGGAGCAGTTCTTC. The encoded protein is CASSIDPILREQFF.

The rearrangement joins TRBV30 to TRBJ2-1; 10 nucleotides agree with TRBD2. The CDR3 length is 18 residues. Germline lookup yields CDR1 GTSNPN and CDR2 SVGIG (reference sequence). V was clipped by 0 bases and J by 3 bases; unmatched bases: 11. The CDR3 DNA follows: TGTGCCTGGAGTGTAACCAGCGGGAGGGCCGGGGGCTACAATGAGCAGTTCTTC. This encodes CAWSVTSGRAGGYNEQFF.

The rearrangement joins TRBV6-6 to TRBJ1-1; the D gene is possibly TRBD1 (6 bases). This CDR3 is 15 amino acids long. From germline, CDR1 is MNHNY and CDR2 SVGAGI (reference sequence). V lost 4 bases, J lost 0 bases, and 12 bases lay in between. The CDR3 sequence: CASSWGAGMNTEAFF. CDR3 nucleotides: TGTGCCAGCAGTTGGGGGGCAGGGATGAACACTGAAGCTTTCTTT.

This chain uses TRBV6-1 with TRBJ2-5, with a possible D match to TRBD1 (6 bases). CDR1 MNHNS and CDR2 SASEGT come from the germline V gene. V was clipped by 5 bases and J by 5 bases, with 12 bases between them. This CDR3 contains 13 residues. The CDR3 loop reads CASSRDMGETQYF. The CDR3 DNA follows: TGTGCCAGCAGTAGGGACATGGGGGAGACCCAGTACTTC.

The chain uses TRBV7-8 and TRBJ2-7; D is unclear. V lost 1 base to trimming and J lost 2 bases, with 6 bases between them. This CDR3 spans 13 amino acids. The germline CDR1 and CDR2 sequences are SGHVS and FQNEAQ. CDR3: CASSLVLAYEQYF. The CDR3 coding sequence is TGTGCCAGCAGCTTAGTTCTCGCCTACGAGCAGTACTTC. Combining the CDR3 with reference TRBV7-8 and TRBJ2-7 gives the whole variable domain GAGVSQSPRYKVAKRGQDVALRCDPISGHVSLFWYQQALGQGPEFLTYFQNEAQLDKSGLPSDRFFAERPEGSVSTLKIQRTQQEDSAVYLCASSLVLAYEQYFGPGTRLTVT.

The chain uses TRBV7-8 and TRBJ1-2; D call uncertain. The CDR3 has 13 amino acids. Germline V gives CDR1 SGHVS, CDR2 FQNEAQ. V lost 2 bases, J lost 7 bases, and 11 bases lay in between. The CDR3 region has the DNA TGTGCCAGCAGCTTAACACAAGTTGTTGGCTACACCTTC. This translates into CASSLTQVVGYTF.

The rearrangement joins TRBV6-5 to TRBJ2-5, with 10 positions matching TRBD2. The V segment lost 6 bases and the J segment 2 bases; nucleotides outside the gene matches: 0. The length of the CDR3 is 13 residues. The germline V gene has CDR1 MNHEY and CDR2 SVGAGI. The CDR3 nucleotides are TGTGCCAGCAGACTAGCGGGACAAGAGACCCAGTACTTC. This encodes CASRLAGQETQYF.

This sequence joins TRBV4-3 and TRBJ1-2; D gene unclear. This CDR3 comprises 13 residues. With 1 base removed from V and 2 bases from J, the gap between germline ends came to 5 bases. CDR1 LGHNA and CDR2 YSLEER come from the germline V gene. The CDR3 here is CASSQGGNYGYTF. The CDR3 nucleotides are TGCGCCAGCAGCCAAGGCGGGAACTATGGCTACACCTTC.

This CDR3 reads CASSQGVGYFSYEQYF. The CDR3 DNA follows: TGTGCCAGCAGCCAAGGGGTAGGGTATTTCTCCTACGAGCAGTACTTC. The chain joins TRBV4-2 to TRBJ2-7; D call uncertain. The V gene lost 1 base and the J gene lost 0 bases, with 13 bases spanning the gap. The CDR3 contains 16 residues. Looked up from germline, CDR1 is LGHNA and CDR2 is YNFKEQ.

This chain links TRBV5-5 with TRBJ1-2; D not certain. The ends were cut back, 1 base at V and 7 bases at J, with 14 bases in the middle. Germline V gene lookup returns CDR1 SGHKS and CDR2 YYEKEE (reference sequence). This CDR3 comprises 14 residues. CDR3 DNA: TGTGCCAGCAGCTTGATGCCGGCAGAAGGTGGCTACACCTTC. Protein sequence: CASSLMPAEGGYTF.

This chain connects TRBV28 to TRBJ1-5; unclear D gene. This CDR3 region has 16 residues. Trimming removed 2 bases at V and 0 bases at J, with 11 bases between. The germline V gene encodes CDR1 MDHEN and CDR2 SYDVKM. The CDR3 bases are TGTGCCAGCAGTTTACCCGGCAGAATTAGCAATCAGCCCCAGCATTTT. Encoded protein: CASSLPGRISNQPQHF.